The 27 T cell receptor beta chains below come from one sample, sequenced in a study of T cell repertoires in cytomegalovirus infection. TCRdb re-analysed the reads in MiXCR, keeping a single row per CDR3 protein. The data contain under 350,000 distinct CDR3 sequences, about a tenth of them singletons. The specimen sequenced was PBMCs. These receptors originate from a human donor in good health (CMV status not recorded). Some clones in this sample may be carry-over from other donors' samples.

This clonotype occurred many times. The V call is TRBV11-3, the J call TRBJ2-2, with D perhaps matching TRBD1 (5 bases). CDR3 length equals 16 residues. Between the trimmed V and J ends, which lost 1 base and 7 bases, there was a span of 16 bases. Germline V gene lookup returns CDR1 SGHNT and CDR2 YENEEA. The CDR3 DNA is TGTGCCAGCAGCTTAGGGTCCACAGGAACAGTCGGGGAGCTGTTTTTT. Protein product: CASSLGSTGTVGELFF.

The rearrangement uses TRBV28 and TRBJ2-1; TRBD2 matches 11 bases. This CDR3 region has 15 residues. The V gene's germline CDR1 is MDHEN and CDR2 SYDVKM. Trimming removed 5 bases from V and 12 bases from J; junction bases left unmatched: 12. The CDR3 DNA is TGTGCCAGCAGTGTTCTAGCGGGGGGTCCTCGGGGGCAGTTCTTC. This gives the protein CASSVLAGGPRGQFF.

In this sample, this clonotype turned up many times. The chain uses TRBV7-2 and TRBJ1-5, with D hard to call. Germline CDR1 is SGHTA and CDR2 is FQGNSA. This CDR3 region has 15 residues. V lost 1 base and J 1 base, leaving 8 bases between the germline ends. The CDR3 sequence is CASSLGSSSNQPQHF. The CDR3 bases are TGTGCCAGCAGCTTAGGGTCTTCGAGCAATCAGCCCCAGCATTTT.

This clonotype was observed many times. The CDR3 bases are TGTGCCAGCAGGTCTAGCGGGGGGGGACACAATGAGCAGTTCTTC. It encodes CASRSSGGGHNEQFF. V is TRBV7-9 and J is TRBJ2-1; TRBD2 matches 12 bases. CDR3 size: 15 residues. Germline loops: CDR1 SEHNR, CDR2 FQNEAQ (reference sequence). V lost 6 bases, J lost 5 bases, and 5 bases stayed unmatched.

At least ten counts were recorded for this clonotype. The J gene is TRBJ1-2, the V gene TRBV7-2, with D perhaps TRBD1 (6 bases). The germline V gene encodes CDR1 SGHTA and CDR2 FQGNSA. The ends were cut back, 1 base at V and 3 bases at J, with 15 bases in the middle. The CDR3 extends over 16 amino acids. CDR3 sequence: CASSLGVGAFHYGYTF. The CDR3 nucleotides are TGTGCCAGCAGCTTAGGGGTGGGGGCGTTTCACTATGGCTACACCTTC.

This clonotype was seen at least ten times. This rearrangement joins TRBV7-2 to TRBJ1-2; D is ambiguous. The CDR3 contains 13 residues. Trimming removed 7 bases from V and 6 bases from J, with 15 bases in between. The V gene's germline CDR1 is SGHTA and CDR2 FQGNSA. The chain's CDR3 is CASKDLWLDGYTF. CDR3 DNA sequence: TGTGCCAGCAAAGACCTATGGTTGGATGGCTACACCTTC.

J is TRBJ2-7 and V is TRBV9; the match to TRBD1 covers 10 bases. Germline values: CDR1 SGDLS, CDR2 YYNGEE. The length of the CDR3 is 15 residues. V was pared by 3 bases and J by 3 bases, with 6 bases of the junction left unmatched. The DNA of the CDR3 is TGTGCCAGCAGCGAGGGACAGGGGCTTAGCTACGAGCAGTACTTC. Protein product: CASSEGQGLSYEQYF.

This clonotype has a handful of counts. This chain joins TRBV20-1 and TRBJ2-3; D is unclear. Trimming pared 6 bases from V and 3 bases from J, leaving 19 bases between. The germline CDR1 and CDR2 sequences are DFQATT and SNEGSKA (reference sequence). This CDR3 is 15 amino acids long. This chain's CDR3 is CSAVSGQRITDTQYF. The DNA of the CDR3 is TGCAGTGCCGTAAGTGGGCAGCGAATAACAGATACGCAGTATTTT.

The CDR3 loop is CSARDPWGTEAFF. DNA for the CDR3: TGCAGTGCTAGAGATCCGTGGGGCACTGAAGCTTTCTTT. This chain links TRBV20-1 with TRBJ1-1, with unresolved D. V shed 0 bases and J shed 4 bases, with 9 bases lying between them. Germline V lookup: CDR1 DFQATT, CDR2 SNEGSKA (reference sequence). This CDR3 contains 13 residues.

This clonotype was seen at least ten times. The rearrangement uses TRBV7-2 and TRBJ1-3, with D possibly matching TRBD1 (6 bases). This CDR3 region has 15 residues. V gave up 4 bases and J gave up 3 bases, with 13 bases separating them. The germline CDR1 and CDR2 sequences are SGHTA and FQGNSA. The CDR3 DNA reads as TGTGCCAGCAGCTCTACTCACAGGGATGGAAACACCATATATTTT. Protein: CASSSTHRDGNTIYF.

At least ten counts were recorded for this clonotype. This chain joins TRBV19 and TRBJ2-3; D gene ambiguous. With 3 bases removed from V and 2 bases from J, the gap between germline ends came to 6 bases. The CDR3 runs to 13 residues. CDR1 is LNHDA and CDR2 is SQIVND in the germline V gene (reference sequence). The CDR3 sequence: CASSILTTDTQYF. The CDR3 DNA sequence: TGTGCCAGTAGTATTCTAACCACAGATACGCAGTATTTT. The whole variable domain, filled in from reference TRBV19 and TRBJ2-3, reads DGGITQSPKYLFRKEGQNVTLSCEQNLNHDAMYWYRQDPGQGLRLIYYSQIVNDFQKGDIAEGYSVSREKKESFPLTVTSAQKNPTAFYLCASSILTTDTQYFGPGTRLTVL.

This clonotype was observed many times. The rearrangement uses TRBV14 and TRBJ2-1; 11 bases are shared with TRBD2. CDR1 is SGHDN and CDR2 is FVKESK in the germline V gene. The CDR3 is 17 residues long. Trimming removed 4 bases from V and 1 base from J; junction bases left unmatched: 6. CDR3 sequence (DNA): TGTGCCAGCAGCCTGTCTAGCGGGGGGCCTTCCTACAATGAGCAGTTCTTC. It encodes CASSLSSGGPSYNEQFF.

V gene TRBV12-3 or TRBV12-4 combines with J gene TRBJ1-1; no reliable D call. Between the trimmed V and J ends, which lost 7 bases and 0 bases, there was a span of 9 bases. CDR3 length: 13 amino acids. The DNA for the CDR3 is TGTGCCAGCAATTTCCGCTTGAACACTGAAGCTTTCTTT. Protein product: CASNFRLNTEAFF.

This clonotype appeared a single time. CDR3 sequence: CASSEPGALTAGELFF. The CDR3 DNA sequence: TGTGCCAGCAGTGAACCAGGGGCCCTAACGGCCGGGGAGCTGTTTTTT. The rearrangement joins TRBV25-1 to TRBJ2-2; possible D gene TRBD1, 6 bases. Germline-derived CDR1 and CDR2 are MGHDK and SYGVNS. Trimming shortened V by 2 bases and J by 6 bases, and 16 bases separated the two germline ends. This CDR3 contains 16 residues.

This clonotype was counted at least ten times. J is TRBJ2-1 and V is TRBV9; maybe TRBD1 (5 bases). Per germline, CDR1 SGDLS and CDR2 YYNGEE. Trimming took off 4 bases at V and 7 bases at J, with 12 bases between the two ends. CDR3 length equals 13 residues. CDR3 coding DNA: TGTGCCAGCAGCCCAGGACACCTTAATGAGCAGTTCTTC. Amino acids: CASSPGHLNEQFF.

This clonotype was observed many times. J is TRBJ1-1 and V is TRBV7-9; D might be TRBD1 (5 bases). V lost 5 bases and J lost 1, with 11 bases in between. The CDR3 runs 14 residues. Germline lookup yields CDR1 SEHNR and CDR2 FQNEAQ (reference sequence). The CDR3 nucleotides are TGTGCCAGCAGCACTGACAGTTGGAACACTGAAGCTTTCTTT. Protein: CASSTDSWNTEAFF.

The chain uses TRBV20-1 and TRBJ2-5; D not resolved. Trimming took 4 bases from V and 5 from J, leaving 8 bases between them. This CDR3 spans 11 amino acids. Germline loops: CDR1 DFQATT, CDR2 SNEGSKA (reference sequence). In DNA, the CDR3 is TGCAGTGCTACAAATTGGGAGACCCAGTACTTC. Translating it yields CSATNWETQYF.

This clonotype appeared many times. The CDR3 region has the DNA TGCAGTGCTAGAGATGCCAAGGGGTCGGGCACTGAAGCTTTCTTT. Translated: CSARDAKGSGTEAFF. The rearrangement links TRBV20-1 to TRBJ1-1; TRBD1 is a possible D gene (5 bases). Germline CDR1 and CDR2: DFQATT and SNEGSKA (reference sequence). This CDR3 has 15 amino acids. V was shortened by 0 bases and J by 4 bases, with 15 bases between the two germline ends.

In this sample, this clonotype turned up many times. The V call is TRBV7-3, the J call TRBJ2-1, with TRBD2 matching 9 bases. Germline V gene lookup returns CDR1 SGHTA and CDR2 FQGTGA. V lost 5 bases and J lost 3; bases outside the gene matches: 8. The CDR3 is 16 residues long. CDR3 coding DNA: TGTGCCAGCAGCCCCGCGGCGGGGGGGATCTACAATGAGCAGTTCTTC. Amino acid sequence: CASSPAAGGIYNEQFF.

In its sample, this clonotype was seen many times. The CDR3 DNA follows: TGCGCCAGCAGCTTGGGATCCTCCGGGACCGGTAATTCACCCCTCCACTTT. This codes for CASSLGSSGTGNSPLHF. The chain has TRBV5-1 and TRBJ1-6; maybe TRBD1 (5 bases). CDR1 is SGHRS and CDR2 is YFSETQ in the germline V gene. The length of the CDR3 is 17 residues. V lost 0 bases to trimming and J lost 6 bases, with 16 bases between them.

Many counts were recorded for this clonotype. V usage is TRBV7-3 and J usage is TRBJ2-1; 10 nucleotides line up with TRBD2. CDR3 size: 18 residues. V lost 5 bases to trimming and J lost 0 bases; unmatched junction nucleotides: 10. Germline lookup yields CDR1 SGHTA and CDR2 FQGTGA. CDR3 amino acids: CASSPRRASGSSYNEQFF. As DNA, the CDR3 is TGTGCCAGCAGCCCTCGCCGGGCTAGCGGGAGCTCCTACAATGAGCAGTTCTTC.

This clonotype occurred many times. V and J are TRBV7-2 and TRBJ2-6; 8 bases are shared with TRBD2. The length of the CDR3 is 16 residues. Germline V gives CDR1 SGHTA, CDR2 FQGNSA. The V gene end was trimmed by 4 bases and the J gene end by 2 bases; junction bases not matched to a gene: 4. In DNA form, the CDR3 reads TGTGCCAGCAGCTCGCGGGGGGATACTGGGGCCAACGTCCTGACTTTC. This gives the protein CASSSRGDTGANVLTF.

This clonotype was counted between two and nine times. The genes are TRBV6-2 or TRBV6-3 and TRBJ2-1, with 14 nucleotides matching TRBD2. This CDR3 has 16 residues. The V gene's germline CDR1 is MNHEY and CDR2 SVGEGT. V lost 7 bases, J lost 3 bases, and 5 bases stayed unmatched. For the CDR3, the DNA is TGTGCCAGCACCGGGACTAGCGGGGGTTTCTACAATGAGCAGTTCTTC. Translation gives CASTGTSGGFYNEQFF.

This clonotype was recorded at least ten times. This sequence joins TRBV7-2 and TRBJ2-5; D unclear. The CDR3 is made up of 15 amino acids. Germline V gene sequence: CDR1 SGHTA, CDR2 FQGNSA. The V and J ends lost 1 base and 2 bases respectively, with 11 bases between them. The CDR3: CASSLVIDLQETQYF. CDR3 bases: TGTGCCAGCAGCTTAGTCATCGACTTGCAAGAGACCCAGTACTTC.

This clonotype has at least ten counts. V is TRBV10-3 and J is TRBJ2-7; 7 nucleotides line up with TRBD1. Germline trimming cut 5 bases from V and 1 base from J; bases unmatched to any gene: 17. Germline lookup yields CDR1 ENHRY and CDR2 SYGVKD. The CDR3 loop spans 18 amino acids. The CDR3 DNA follows: TGTGCCATCAGTTTCAACTCCGGGACAGCAATCTCTTCCTACGAGCAGTACTTC. This translates into CAISFNSGTAISSYEQYF.

This clonotype was found a few times. The V and J genes are TRBV19 and TRBJ1-1; TRBD1 is a possible D gene (6 bases). Germline CDR1 reads LNHDA; CDR2 reads SQIVND (reference sequence). V was clipped by 9 bases and J by 8 bases, with 25 bases between them. The CDR3 sequence is 15 residues long. CDR3 nucleotide sequence: TGTGCCAGCCGTGGGGGAACTTCGGTTGGGGGCGAAGCTTTCTTT. It codes for CASRGGTSVGGEAFF.

The DNA for the CDR3 is TGTGCCAGCAGTGACGAGGCACGGGCCGAGCCCCAGCATTTT. Amino acids: CASSDEARAEPQHF. This chain connects TRBV2 to TRBJ1-5; no definite D call. The length of the CDR3 is 14 residues. Trimming pared 3 bases from V and 8 bases from J, leaving 14 bases between. Germline-derived CDR1 and CDR2 are SNHLY and FYNNEI.